These T cell receptor beta chains were read from a single sample in a study of metastatic and nonmetastatic thyroid tumors. MiXCR was used by TCRdb to re-call the PCR reads. The data contain over 25,000 clones, roughly 4.2% of them singletons. Sequencing was done on a sample of blood. The source is a female donor with papillary thyroid cancer or a benign thyroid nodule (not recorded which). Some clones in this sample may be carry-over from other donors' samples. The CDR3 runs from the conserved cysteine through the conserved F or W. Only part of the rows carry a size: once, few, many, or a class if the clone is expanded.

abundance: many
j_gene: TRBJ1-2
v_gene: TRBV2
CDR3aa: CASTTMAGSGYTF

abundance: NA
j_gene: TRBJ1-2
v_gene: TRBV6-4
CDR3aa: CASSRTVTGYGYTF

abundance: many
j_gene: TRBJ2-1
v_gene: TRBV9
CDR3aa: CASSPLTGLANEQFF

abundance: many
j_gene: TRBJ1-1
v_gene: TRBV18
CDR3aa: CASSPVMDAEAFF

abundance: once
j_gene: TRBJ2-1
v_gene: TRBV2
CDR3aa: CASTPLVTGHDEQFF

abundance: many
j_gene: TRBJ2-1
v_gene: TRBV24-1
CDR3aa: CATSDFRFEQFF

abundance: NA
j_gene: TRBJ2-1
v_gene: TRBV12-3/TRBV12-4
CDR3aa: CASSRTGPTSYNEQFF

abundance: medium-sized
j_gene: TRBJ2-7
v_gene: TRBV12-3/TRBV12-4
CDR3aa: CASKPGQGGYEQYF

abundance: many
j_gene: TRBJ2-1
v_gene: TRBV3-1
CDR3aa: CASSQDINEQFF

abundance: NA
j_gene: TRBJ2-7
v_gene: TRBV20-1
CDR3aa: CSAERVAGYEQYF

abundance: medium-sized
j_gene: TRBJ2-7
v_gene: TRBV19
CDR3aa: CASSAGLAGLYEQYF

abundance: many
j_gene: TRBJ2-7
v_gene: TRBV29-1
CDR3aa: CSASQGIRYEQYF

abundance: few
j_gene: TRBJ1-2
v_gene: TRBV19
CDR3aa: CASSIKHGTGHYGYTF

abundance: few
j_gene: TRBJ2-1
v_gene: TRBV6-2/TRBV6-3
CDR3aa: CASSGSALAGGGNEQFF

abundance: few
j_gene: TRBJ2-7
v_gene: TRBV10-3
CDR3aa: CAISESGEGGYEQYF